This TCR beta chain was observed in a study of blood T cell repertoires in COVID-19. Study as a whole: Samples of COVID-19 (acute and convalescent) were obtained from the United States, Italy and Spain. T cells, B-cell-depleted T cells, or PBMCs supplied cDNA or gDNA.

Here immunoSEQ multiplex PCR was the method, and the copy in TCRdb shows in-frame clones only, minus some. The sample carries some 270,000 clones, 89% recorded once. Germline values: CDR1 SGHTA, CDR2 FQGNSA. The CDR3 contains 18 residues. The V and J ends lost 2 bases and 2 bases respectively, with 20 bases between them. The sequence was collected from a woman between 40 and 55 years old who had recovered from COVID-19. Source material: peripheral blood. V usage is TRBV7-2 and J usage is TRBJ2-3, with TRBD1 as a possible D gene (6 bases). The CDR3 spells CASSLNWRTATPTDTQYF. The CDR3 nucleotides read TGTGCCAGCAGCTTAAATTGGCGGACAGCAACTCCCACAGATACGCAGTATTTT.